This TCR beta chain was captured in a study of T cell changes during pregnancy in multiple sclerosis. Germline V CDR1 and CDR2: SGHVS, FQNEAQ. The CDR3 is 15 amino acids. Trimming pared 5 bases from V and 2 bases from J, leaving 15 bases between. Here immunoSEQ multiplex PCR was the method, and the copy in TCRdb shows in-frame clones only, minus some. The data show 110,000 or so clones, approximately 95% seen once. This clonotype originated in a female donor with multiple sclerosis, enrolled in a pregnancy study. This sample comprised peripheral blood, obtained before pregnancy. The J gene is TRBJ1-1, the V gene TRBV7-8, with no clear D. The chain's CDR3 is CASSLSLAPNTEAFF. DNA for the CDR3: TGTGCCAGCAGCCTTTCTCTAGCCCCTAACACTGAAGCTTTCTTT.